A selection of T cell receptor beta chains follows, all from one sample in a study of tumor-infiltrating lymphocytes in oesophageal squamous cell carcinoma. TCRdb called the PCR reads again in MiXCR, with one record for every CDR3 protein. The sample has about 25,000 distinct CDR3 sequences; 38% are singletons. Sequenced sample: esophageal tumor tissue. Source of these receptors: a male donor with esophageal squamous cell carcinoma. The CDR3 runs from the conserved cysteine through the conserved F or W.

V gene | CDR3 length | CDR3 protein
TRBV7-2 | 15 | CASSLDLSSYNEQYF
TRBV7-9 | 15 | CASSSTGYGNQPQHF
TRBV6-1 | 14 | CASSPYRASGELFF
TRBV6-4 | 15 | CASSDSAGPADTQYF
TRBV6-6 | 14 | CASRVEGSYNEQFF
TRBV19 | 15 | CASSIASLGGETQYF
TRBV6-4 | 13 | CASSDGDYNEQFF
TRBV7-6 | 14 | CASSFGTARREQFF
TRBV7-9 | 14 | CASSLAGRVDGYTF
TRBV28 | 15 | CASSIWTGVYSPLHF
TRBV4-1 | 19 | CASSQGGQARVRSNQPQHF